Listed below are T cell receptor beta chains from one sample, sequenced in a study of blood T cell repertoires in COVID-19. The repertoire was sequenced with immunoSEQ multiplex PCR; TCRdb's copy has only in-frame clones and lacks some. The repertoire includes about 140,000 clones, about three quarters of them detected once, and around 1.8% sits in the top ten. The sequencing input was peripheral blood. These receptors were obtained from a woman aged 60-70 years with acute or convalescent COVID-19. The CDR3 runs from the conserved cysteine through the conserved F or W. Fields, in order: V gene, clone size, J gene, D gene, CDR3 protein, CDR3 DNA. A D gene is named only where the DNA matches it firmly. Where a row states a size, it is once, few, many or the class of an expanded clone; other rows omit it.

TRBV6-5	.	TRBJ2-7	TRBD1	CASSQGQARTYEQYF	TGTGCCAGCAGCCAAGGACAGGCGCGAACCTACGAGCAGTACTTC
TRBV7-9	.	TRBJ2-7	.	CASSLLAGEQYF	TGTGCCAGCAGCCTACTAGCCGGCGAGCAGTACTTC
TRBV5-6	once	TRBJ1-1	.	CASSLWRGPNTEAFF	TGTGCCAGCAGCTTGTGGAGGGGCCCTAACACTGAAGCTTTCTTT
TRBV16	.	TRBJ2-1	.	CASSHIPNEQFF	TGTGCCAGCAGCCATATCCCGAATGAGCAGTTCTTC
TRBV7-2	.	TRBJ1-5	.	CASSLAGNRVSNQPQHF	TGTGCCAGCAGCTTAGCTGGGAACAGGGTTAGCAATCAGCCCCAGCATTTT
TRBV15	.	TRBJ2-2	.	CATRSTGELFF	TGTGCCACCCGGAGTACCGGGGAGCTGTTTTTT
TRBV7-9	.	TRBJ2-2	.	CASSTPTSPTGELFF	TGTGCCAGCAGCACGCCGACTAGTCCCACCGGGGAGCTGTTTTTT
TRBV29-1	.	TRBJ1-2	.	CSVMVGQVQGGGYTF	TGCAGCGTTATGGTGGGGCAGGTGCAAGGTGGTGGCTACACCTTC
TRBV19	.	TRBJ2-3	TRBD2	CASRAAGAPDTQYF	TGTGCCAGTAGGGCGGCGGGAGCCCCAGATACGCAGTATTTT
TRBV11-2	.	TRBJ1-1	.	CASSPDGQPEAFF	TGTGCCAGCAGCCCTGATGGACAGCCGGAAGCTTTCTTT
TRBV19	.	TRBJ2-1	TRBD2	CASRGLTFGSGRSNRLFF	TGTGCCAGTAGAGGTCTGACCTTCGGGAGCGGGAGGTCCAATCGTCTGTTCTTC
TRBV4-1	.	TRBJ2-2	.	CASSQASSYYTGELFF	TGCGCCAGCAGCCAAGCTTCAAGCTACTACACCGGGGAGCTGTTTTTT
TRBV1	.	TRBJ2-2	.	CTSSQEPGLADTGELFF	TGCACCAGCAGCCAGGAACCGGGACTAGCTGACACCGGGGAGCTGTTTTTT
TRBV5-1	.	TRBJ1-2	TRBD1	CASSQSGQGAYGYTF	TGCGCCAGCAGCCAGTCGGGACAGGGGGCCTATGGCTACACCTTC
TRBV5-4	once	TRBJ1-2	.	CASSWRGGAGYTF	TGTGCCAGCAGCTGGAGGGGGGGCGCGGGCTACACCTTC
TRBV12-3/TRBV12-4	many	TRBJ1-5	TRBD1	CASSSGGGQPQHF	TGTGCCAGCAGTTCAGGGGGCGGTCAGCCCCAGCATTTT
TRBV30	.	TRBJ2-1	TRBD2	CAGSLAGYNEQFF	TGTGCTGGTAGTCTAGCGGGTTACAATGAGCAGTTCTTC
TRBV28	.	TRBJ1-1	.	CASNTWGGEAFF	TGTGCCAGCAACACATGGGGAGGTGAAGCTTTCTTT
TRBV12-3/TRBV12-4	.	TRBJ1-2	.	CASSLEANYGYTF	TGTGCCAGCAGCCTAGAGGCTAACTATGGCTACACCTTC
TRBV30	.	TRBJ2-3	TRBD2	CAWSIFSGRSDTQYF	TGTGCCTGGAGTATTTTTAGCGGGAGATCAGATACGCAGTATTTT
TRBV6-6	.	TRBJ2-2	TRBD1	CASSRDRGTGELFF	TGTGCCAGCAGCCGGGACAGGGGCACCGGGGAGCTGTTTTTT
TRBV16	.	TRBJ2-7	.	CASSHTGNYEQYF	TGTGCCAGCAGCCATACAGGGAACTACGAGCAGTACTTC
TRBV15	.	TRBJ2-5	TRBD2	CATSRDRQREGRETQYF	TGTGCCACCAGCAGAGATCGGCAGCGGGAGGGGAGGGAGACCCAGTACTTC
TRBV9	.	TRBJ2-3	.	CASSIREVGTDTDTQYF	TGTGCCAGCAGCATAAGGGAGGTGGGGACAGACACAGATACGCAGTATTTT
TRBV5-4	few	TRBJ1-1	TRBD1	CASSFTYRGQAEAFF	TGTGCCAGCAGCTTCACGTACAGGGGGCAGGCTGAAGCTTTCTTT
TRBV4-2	.	TRBJ2-4	TRBD2	CASSQEGSGSIAKNIQYF	TGTGCCAGCAGCCAAGAAGGGAGCGGGAGTATAGCCAAAAACATTCAGTACTTC
TRBV5-8	.	TRBJ2-2	TRBD2	CASSPLFVAGVVTGELFF	TGTGCCAGCAGCCCACTTTTCGTAGCGGGAGTTGTTACCGGGGAGCTGTTTTTT
TRBV7-3	.	TRBJ1-1	.	CASRVTGTTEAFF	TGTGCCAGCAGGGTTACAGGGACCACTGAAGCTTTCTTT
TRBV7-9	.	TRBJ1-4	TRBD1	CASSSRQGGGDEKLFF	TGTGCCAGCAGCTCTCGCCAGGGGGGCGGTGATGAAAAACTGTTTTTT
TRBV18	.	TRBJ2-2	TRBD1	CASSPILGQVELNAGELFF	TGTGCCAGCTCACCTATCCTAGGACAGGTGGAGTTGAACGCCGGGGAGCTGTTTTTT
TRBV14	.	TRBJ2-7	.	CASSQAYEQYF	TGTGCCAGCAGCCAAGCATACGAGCAGTACTTC
TRBV5-1	many	TRBJ2-7	.	CASRRQGSSYEQYF	TGCGCCAGCAGGCGCCAGGGGAGCTCCTACGAGCAGTACTTC
TRBV28	.	TRBJ2-7	.	CASRRPSALYEQYF	TGTGCCAGCAGAAGGCCTAGCGCTCTTTACGAGCAGTACTTC
TRBV27	.	TRBJ1-2	.	CATGANYGYTF	TGTGCCACCGGGGCTAACTATGGCTACACCTTC
TRBV3-1/TRBV3-2	.	TRBJ2-1	.	CASSPYGSYTYNEQFF	TGTGCCAGCAGCCCCTACGGGAGTTACACCTACAATGAGCAGTTCTTC
TRBV5-6	.	TRBJ2-3	TRBD2	CASSLLAGVRGTDTQYF	TGTGCCAGCAGCTTGCTAGCGGGAGTCCGGGGCACAGATACGCAGTATTTT
TRBV3-1/TRBV3-2	.	TRBJ2-7	TRBD2	CASSLGLAGSYEQYF	TGTGCCAGCAGCCTCGGACTAGCGGGATCCTACGAGCAGTACTTC
TRBV5-1	.	TRBJ1-1	TRBD1	CASSRTGGSNTEAFF	TGCGCCAGCAGCCGGACAGGGGGCTCGAACACTGAAGCTTTCTTT
TRBV24-1	.	TRBJ2-5	.	CATSDPTGWETQYF	TGTGCCACCAGTGATCCCACAGGGTGGGAGACCCAGTACTTC
TRBV28	few	TRBJ1-1	TRBD1	CASTDLQGYTEAFF	TGTGCCAGCACGGATTTACAGGGGTATACTGAAGCTTTCTTT
TRBV15	.	TRBJ2-4	.	CATSRSRDLRAKNIQYF	TGTGCCACCAGCAGATCCAGGGACTTGCGGGCCAAAAACATTCAGTACTTC
TRBV28	.	TRBJ2-7	.	CASSLQLYEQYF	TGTGCCAGCAGTCTACAGCTTTACGAGCAGTACTTC
TRBV5-1	.	TRBJ1-4	.	CASSLSGTNEKLFF	TGCGCCAGCAGCTTGTCCGGGACTAATGAAAAACTGTTTTTT
TRBV2	.	TRBJ2-2	.	CASSDWRTLMNTGELFF	TGTGCCAGCAGTGACTGGAGGACCCTAATGAACACCGGGGAGCTGTTTTTT